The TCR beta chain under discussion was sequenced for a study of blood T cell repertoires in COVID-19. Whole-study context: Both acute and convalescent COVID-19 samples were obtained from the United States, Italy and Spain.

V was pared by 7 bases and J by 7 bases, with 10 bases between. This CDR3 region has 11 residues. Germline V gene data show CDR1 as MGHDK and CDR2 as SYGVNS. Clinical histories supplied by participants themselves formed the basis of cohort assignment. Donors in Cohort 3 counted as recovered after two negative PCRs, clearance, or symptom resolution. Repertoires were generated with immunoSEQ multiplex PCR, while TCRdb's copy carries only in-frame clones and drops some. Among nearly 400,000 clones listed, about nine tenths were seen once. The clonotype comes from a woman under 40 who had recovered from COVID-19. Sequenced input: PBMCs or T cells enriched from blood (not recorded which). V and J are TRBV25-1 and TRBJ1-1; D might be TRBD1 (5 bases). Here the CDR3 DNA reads TGTGCCAGCATGGGGCCGGGTGAAGCTTTCTTT. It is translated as CASMGPGEAFF. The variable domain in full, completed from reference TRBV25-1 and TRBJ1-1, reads EADIYQTPRYLVIGTGKKITLECSQTMGHDKMYWYQQDPGMELHLIHYSYGVNSTEKGDLSSESTVSRIRTEHFPLTLESARPSHTSQYLCASMGPGEAFFGQGTRLTVV.